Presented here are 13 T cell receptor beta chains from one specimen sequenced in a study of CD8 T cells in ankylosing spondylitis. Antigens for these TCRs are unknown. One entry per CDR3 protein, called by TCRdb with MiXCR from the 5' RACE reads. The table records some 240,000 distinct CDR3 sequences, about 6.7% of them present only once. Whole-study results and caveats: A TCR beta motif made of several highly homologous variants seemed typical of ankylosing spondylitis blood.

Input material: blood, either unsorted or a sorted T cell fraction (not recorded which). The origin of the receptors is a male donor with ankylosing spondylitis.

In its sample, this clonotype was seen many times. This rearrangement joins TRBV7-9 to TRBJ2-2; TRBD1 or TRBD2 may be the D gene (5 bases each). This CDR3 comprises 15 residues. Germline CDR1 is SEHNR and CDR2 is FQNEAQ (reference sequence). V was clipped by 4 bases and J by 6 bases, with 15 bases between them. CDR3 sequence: CASSSRDQDAGELFF. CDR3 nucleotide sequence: TGTGCCAGCAGCTCTCGGGACCAAGACGCCGGGGAGCTGTTTTTT. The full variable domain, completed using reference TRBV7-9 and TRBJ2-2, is DTGVSQNPRHKITKRGQNVTFRCDPISEHNRLYWYRQTLGQGPEFLTYFQNEAQLEKSRLLSDRFSAERPKGSFSTLEIQRTEQGDSAMYLCASSSRDQDAGELFFGEGSRLTVL.

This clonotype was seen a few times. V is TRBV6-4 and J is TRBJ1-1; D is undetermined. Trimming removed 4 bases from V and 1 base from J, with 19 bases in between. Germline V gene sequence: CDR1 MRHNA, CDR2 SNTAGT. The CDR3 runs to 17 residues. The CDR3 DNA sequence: TGTGCCAGCAGTGCCACCCCTGCCGCCAAACCGAACACTGAAGCTTTCTTT. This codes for CASSATPAAKPNTEAFF.

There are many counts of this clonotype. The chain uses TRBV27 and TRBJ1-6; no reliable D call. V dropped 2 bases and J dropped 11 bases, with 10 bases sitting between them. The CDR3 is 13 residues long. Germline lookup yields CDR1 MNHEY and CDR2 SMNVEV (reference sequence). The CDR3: CASSLKALAPLHF. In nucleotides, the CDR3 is TGTGCCAGCAGTTTAAAGGCTCTGGCACCCCTCCACTTT.

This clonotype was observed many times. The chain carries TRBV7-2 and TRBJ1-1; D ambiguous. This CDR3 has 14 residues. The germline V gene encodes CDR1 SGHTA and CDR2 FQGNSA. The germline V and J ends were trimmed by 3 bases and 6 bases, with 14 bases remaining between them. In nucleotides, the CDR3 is TGTGCCAGCAGCTTTGGACTCCCTGGTCCTGAAGCTTTCTTT. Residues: CASSFGLPGPEAFF.

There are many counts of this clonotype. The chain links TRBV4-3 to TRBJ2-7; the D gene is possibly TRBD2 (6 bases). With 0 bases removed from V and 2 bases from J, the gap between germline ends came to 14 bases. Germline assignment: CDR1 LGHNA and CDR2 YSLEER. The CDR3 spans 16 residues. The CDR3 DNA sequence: TGCGCCAGCAGCCAAGAGATTATCGGGACTCCCTACGAGCAGTACTTC. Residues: CASSQEIIGTPYEQYF.

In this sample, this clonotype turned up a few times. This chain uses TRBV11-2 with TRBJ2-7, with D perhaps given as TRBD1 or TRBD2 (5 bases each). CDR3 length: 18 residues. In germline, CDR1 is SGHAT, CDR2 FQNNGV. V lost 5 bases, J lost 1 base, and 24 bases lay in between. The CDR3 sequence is CASSPGPRARVLSYEQYF. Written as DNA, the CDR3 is TGTGCCAGCAGCCCCGGGCCGCGGGCCAGGGTGCTATCCTACGAGCAGTACTTC.

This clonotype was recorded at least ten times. This CDR3 is CASSFGYSYEQYF. The CDR3 DNA reads as TGTGCCAGCAGTTTCGGTTACTCCTACGAGCAGTACTTC. The rearrangement links TRBV12-3 or TRBV12-4 to TRBJ2-7; D not certain. V gave up 3 bases and J gave up 0 bases, with 6 bases separating them. This CDR3 comprises 13 residues.

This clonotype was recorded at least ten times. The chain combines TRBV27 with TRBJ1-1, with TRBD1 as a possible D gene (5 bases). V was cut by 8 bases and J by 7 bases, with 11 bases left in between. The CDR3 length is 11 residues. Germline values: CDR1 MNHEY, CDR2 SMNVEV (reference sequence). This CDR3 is CASYITGEAFF. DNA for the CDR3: TGTGCCAGCTACATTACAGGTGAAGCTTTCTTT.

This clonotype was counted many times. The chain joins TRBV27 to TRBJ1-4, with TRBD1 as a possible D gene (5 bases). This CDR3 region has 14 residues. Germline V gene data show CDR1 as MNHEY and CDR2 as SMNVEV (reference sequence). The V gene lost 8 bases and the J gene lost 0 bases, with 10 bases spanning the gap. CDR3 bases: TGTGCCAGCGGCCCGACAGCAACTAATGAAAAACTGTTTTTT. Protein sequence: CASGPTATNEKLFF.

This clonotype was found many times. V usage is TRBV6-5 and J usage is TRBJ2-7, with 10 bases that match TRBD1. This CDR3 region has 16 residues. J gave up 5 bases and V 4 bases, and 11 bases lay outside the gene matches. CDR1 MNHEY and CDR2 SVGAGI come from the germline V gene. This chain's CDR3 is CASSLTGTGVPDEQYF. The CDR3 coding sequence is TGTGCCAGCAGTTTAACCGGGACAGGGGTGCCCGACGAGCAGTACTTC.

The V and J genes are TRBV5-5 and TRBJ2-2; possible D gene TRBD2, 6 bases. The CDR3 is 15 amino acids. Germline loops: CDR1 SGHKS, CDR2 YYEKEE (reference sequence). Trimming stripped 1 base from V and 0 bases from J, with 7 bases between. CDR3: CASSLWTTNTGELFF. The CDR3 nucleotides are TGTGCCAGCAGCTTGTGGACTACGAACACCGGGGAGCTGTTTTTT.

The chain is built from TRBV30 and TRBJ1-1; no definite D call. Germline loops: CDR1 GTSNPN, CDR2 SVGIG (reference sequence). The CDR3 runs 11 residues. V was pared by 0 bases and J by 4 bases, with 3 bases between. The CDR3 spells CAWSVSTEAFF. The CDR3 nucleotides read TGTGCCTGGAGTGTAAGCACTGAAGCTTTCTTT. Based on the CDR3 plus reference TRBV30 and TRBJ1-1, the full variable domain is SQTIHQWPATLVQPVGSPLSLECTVEGTSNPNLYWYRQAAGRGLQLLFYSVGIGQISSEVPQNLSASRPQDRQFILSSKKLLLSDSGFYLCAWSVSTEAFFGQGTRLTVV.

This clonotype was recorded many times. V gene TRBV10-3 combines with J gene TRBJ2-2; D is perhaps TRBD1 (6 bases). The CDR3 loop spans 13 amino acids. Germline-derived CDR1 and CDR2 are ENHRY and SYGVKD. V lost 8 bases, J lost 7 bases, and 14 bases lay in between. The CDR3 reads CAIGGLRGGELFF. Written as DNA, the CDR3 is TGTGCCATCGGGGGCCTCCGGGGCGGGGAGCTGTTTTTT.